The clone carrying this T cell receptor beta chain has only one observation. The germline CDR1 and CDR2 sequences are ENHRY and SYGVKD. This CDR3 is built from 11 residues. V was clipped by 6 bases and J by 13 bases, with 12 bases between them. The data were taken from a study of blood T cell repertoires in COVID-19. About the research overall: In each case, the material was cDNA or gDNA derived from T cells, B-cell-depleted T cells, or PBMCs.

Using immunoSEQ multiplex PCR, the repertoire was profiled, and TCRdb retains in-frame clones only, with some absent. The sample lists around 200,000 clones, about 85% occurring once. The receptor's source is a woman older than 75 with acute or convalescent COVID-19. Sequencing input: peripheral blood. The chain combines TRBV10-3 with TRBJ2-2, with TRBD2 as a possible D gene (6 bases). CDR3 region: CAIRGLRSLFF. Here the CDR3 DNA reads TGTGCCATCAGGGGACTTAGATCGCTGTTTTTT.